This T cell receptor (beta chain) came from a study of blood T cell repertoires in COVID-19. Study at large: Sites across the United States, Italy and Spain contributed samples from acute and convalescent COVID-19. The analysed material was cDNA or gDNA that came from T cells, B-cell-depleted T cells, or PBMCs.

Original data processing: It was from reference gene primer amplification that nucleated cell counts were estimated. Clones were sequenced by immunoSEQ multiplex PCR, and TCRdb holds only the in-frame ones, with some missing. V, J and clone size derive from that table, while D and trimming were established from the DNA sequence. The data show tens of thousands of clones, with roughly 80% seen just once and approximately 16% held by the top ten. Per the germline V gene, CDR1 is SGHRS and CDR2 is YFSETQ. The CDR3 runs to 13 residues. V was pared by 4 bases and J by 1 base, with 8 bases between. V gene TRBV5-1 combines with J gene TRBJ1-1; possible D gene TRBD1, 5 bases. Sequencing was done on a sample of peripheral blood. The origin of this receptor is a man in his 70s with acute or convalescent COVID-19. Here the CDR3 reads CASSPTGNTEAFF. CDR3 in DNA: TGCGCCAGCAGCCCAACAGGGAACACTGAAGCTTTCTTT. Full variable domain (remainder filled in from reference TRBV5-1 and TRBJ1-1): KAGVTQTPRYLIKTRGQQVTLSCSPISGHRSVSWYQQTPGQGLQFLFEYFSETQRNKGNFPGRFSGRQFSNSRSEMNVSTLELGDSALYLCASSPTGNTEAFFGQGTRLTVV.